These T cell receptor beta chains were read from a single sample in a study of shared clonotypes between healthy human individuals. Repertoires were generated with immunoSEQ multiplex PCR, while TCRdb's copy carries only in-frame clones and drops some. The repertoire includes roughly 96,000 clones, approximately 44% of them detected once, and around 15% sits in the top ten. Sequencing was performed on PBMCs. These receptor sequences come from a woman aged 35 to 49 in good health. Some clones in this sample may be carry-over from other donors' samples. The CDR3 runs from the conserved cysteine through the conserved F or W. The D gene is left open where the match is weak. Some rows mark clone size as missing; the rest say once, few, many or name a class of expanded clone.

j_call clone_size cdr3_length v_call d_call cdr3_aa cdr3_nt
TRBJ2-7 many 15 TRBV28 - CASSLPAGMSYEQYF TGTGCCAGCTCTCTACCAGCAGGGATGTCCTACGAGCAGTACTTC
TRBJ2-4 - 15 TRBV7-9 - CASSLGSLAKNIQYF TGTGCCAGCAGCTTAGGGTCGCTAGCCAAAAACATTCAGTACTTC
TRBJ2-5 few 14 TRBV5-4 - CASNSPASPETQYF TGTGCCAGCAACTCCCCGGCCAGTCCAGAGACCCAGTACTTC
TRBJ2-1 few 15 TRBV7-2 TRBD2 CASSYGTSGLNEQFF TGTGCCAGCAGCTACGGGACTAGCGGGCTCAATGAGCAGTTCTTC
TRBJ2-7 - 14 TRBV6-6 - CASSYSPTSYEQYF TGTGCCAGCAGTTACTCGCCAACATCCTACGAGCAGTACTTC
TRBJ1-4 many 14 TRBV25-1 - CASSETGIGEKLFF TGTGCCAGCAGTGAGACAGGAATCGGTGAAAAACTGTTTTTT
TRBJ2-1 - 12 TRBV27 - CASKQGGNEQFF TGTGCCAGCAAACAGGGGGGGAATGAGCAGTTCTTC
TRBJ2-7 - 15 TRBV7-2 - CASSSSFGQGYEQYF TGTGCCAGCAGCTCCTCGTTTGGACAAGGGTACGAGCAGTACTTC
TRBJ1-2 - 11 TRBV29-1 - CSASRGEGYTF TGCAGTGCTAGCCGGGGGGAAGGCTACACCTTC
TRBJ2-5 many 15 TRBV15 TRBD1 CATSRDRGFQETQYF TGTGCCACCAGCAGGGACAGGGGATTTCAAGAGACCCAGTACTTC
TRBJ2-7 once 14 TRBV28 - CASRSTPVSYEQYF TGTGCCAGCAGATCGACTCCAGTCTCCTACGAGCAGTACTTC
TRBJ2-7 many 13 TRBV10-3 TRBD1 CATLGTGNYEQYF TGTGCCACCCTGGGGACAGGCAACTACGAGCAGTACTTC
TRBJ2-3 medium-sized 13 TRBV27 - CASTRSHGDTQYF TGTGCCAGCACAAGGTCCCACGGTGATACGCAGTATTTT
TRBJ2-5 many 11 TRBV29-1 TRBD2 CSVELAGQQYF TGCAGCGTTGAATTAGCGGGGCAGCAGTACTTC
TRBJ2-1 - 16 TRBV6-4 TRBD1 CASSDSAGTGHNEQFF TGTGCCAGCAGTGACTCCGCCGGGACAGGGCACAATGAGCAGTTCTTC
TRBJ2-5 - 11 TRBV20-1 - CSASDSETQYF TGCAGTGCTAGCGACTCGGAGACCCAGTACTTC
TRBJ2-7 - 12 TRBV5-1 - CASSLRVGEQYF TGCGCCAGCAGCTTAAGGGTGGGCGAGCAGTACTTC
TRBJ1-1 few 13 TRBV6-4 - CASSGGPNTEAFF TGTGCCAGCAGTGGAGGGCCGAACACTGAAGCTTTCTTT
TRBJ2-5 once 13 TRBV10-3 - CAISEHRGETQYF TGTGCCATCAGTGAACACCGTGGAGAGACCCAGTACTTC
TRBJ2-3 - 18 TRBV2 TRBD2 CASWGGRASGDFTDTQYF TGTGCCAGCTGGGGCGGGAGGGCCAGTGGGGACTTCACAGATACGCAGTATTTT
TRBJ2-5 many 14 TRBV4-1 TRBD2 CASSLLAGVETQYF TGCGCCAGCAGCCTTCTAGCGGGAGTGGAGACCCAGTACTTC
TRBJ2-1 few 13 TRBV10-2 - CASVSRSYNEQFF TGCGCCAGCGTTAGCAGGAGCTACAATGAGCAGTTCTTC
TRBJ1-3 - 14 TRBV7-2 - CASSLAPVGNTIYF TGTGCCAGCAGCTTAGCCCCCGTTGGGAACACCATATATTTT
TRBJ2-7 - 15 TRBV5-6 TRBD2 CATPGASGRSYEQYF TGTGCCACACCCGGGGCTAGCGGGAGGTCCTACGAGCAGTACTTC
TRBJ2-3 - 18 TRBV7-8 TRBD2 CASSLARGGSQGTDTQYF TGTGCCAGCAGCTTAGCGCGGGGCGGGAGCCAAGGCACAGATACGCAGTATTTT